The clone carrying this T cell receptor (beta chain) was counted only a few times. Its antigen is not known. The sample comes from a study of cytomegalovirus exposure and HLA in healthy donors. Assay: immunoSEQ multiplex PCR; the TCRdb copy retains only in-frame clones and omits some. The data show 260,000 or so clones, about nine tenths seen once. Study results and caveats: The tendency of first-cohort TCR clusters to co-occur in the approximately 120 validation repertoires was identified by a subsequent analysis. High specificity and sensitivity for cytomegalovirus status were reported for the classifier.

Trimming removed 4 bases from V and 4 bases from J; junction bases left unmatched: 12. The CDR3 length is 16 residues. Germline values: CDR1 MGHDK, CDR2 SYGVNS. The J gene is TRBJ2-7, the V gene TRBV25-1, with 8 positions matching TRBD1. The specimen was PBMCs. This receptor was taken from a woman in her 30s in good health and CMV-seronegative. CDR3 loop: CASSGNPRGQGYEQYF. CDR3 sequence (DNA): TGTGCCAGCAGTGGAAATCCCAGGGGGCAAGGGTACGAGCAGTACTTC.